Listed below are T cell receptor beta chains from one sample, sequenced in a study of blood T cell repertoires in COVID-19. Only in-frame clones appear in the TCRdb table, and some are missing; sequencing was by immunoSEQ multiplex PCR. The sample lists 250,000 to 300,000 clones; over 75% were seen once. The specimen sequenced was peripheral blood. All receptors derive from a woman between 65 and 79 years old with acute or convalescent COVID-19. The conserved cysteine and the conserved F or W are not part of the CDR3 here.

J,V,CDR3
TRBJ2-1,TRBV19,ASSTSVYNEQF
TRBJ1-1,TRBV2,ASRTGGIMNTEAF
TRBJ1-2,TRBV10-3,AIRTSTGTANYGYT
TRBJ2-5,TRBV12-3/TRBV12-4,ASSFLGETQY
TRBJ1-2,TRBV5-1,ASSTGQKNYGYT
TRBJ1-1,TRBV30,AWSAGENTEAF
TRBJ1-1,TRBV7-7,ASSRDSNTEAF
TRBJ1-1,TRBV7-2,ASSLERMSTEAF
TRBJ2-1,TRBV7-2,ASSLGSSRGNEQF
TRBJ1-2,TRBV18,ASSPSTGGYGYT
TRBJ2-1,TRBV7-9,ASEWRGGRNEQF
TRBJ2-7,TRBV18,ASSPASYEQY
TRBJ1-5,TRBV2,ASSGNGGLKGQPQH
TRBJ2-3,TRBV7-9,ASSYRGGGRHTDTQY
TRBJ1-6,TRBV2,ASSEQGQGNNSPLH
TRBJ2-7,TRBV30,AWLPGTGLSTYEQY
TRBJ1-5,TRBV6-5,ASRRDSSNQPQH
TRBJ1-4,TRBV2,ASSRRPVATNEKLF
TRBJ2-2,TRBV7-9,ASSLGPAGGELF
TRBJ2-3,TRBV27,ASSLGTGGGTDTQY
TRBJ2-2,TRBV9,ASSVEGAGELF
TRBJ1-3,TRBV7-9,ASSLVRGQGNTIY
TRBJ1-1,TRBV18,ASSPQQGNTEAF
TRBJ1-3,TRBV3-1/TRBV3-2,ASMRVSGGNTIY
TRBJ2-7,TRBV3-1/TRBV3-2,ASSPFPSTSSEY